The 6 T cell receptor beta chains given below trace back to one sample, sequenced in a study of tumor-infiltrating lymphocytes in localized non-small cell lung cancer. Clones were read by immunoSEQ multiplex PCR, and TCRdb kept only the in-frame ones, dropping some. The table lists tens of thousands of clones, 73% of them singletons. The sample taken for sequencing was lung tumor tissue. These receptor sequences come from a human donor with non-small cell lung cancer.

This rearrangement joins TRBV11-2 to TRBJ1-1; D remains ambiguous. V lost 0 bases and J 1 base, leaving 3 bases between the germline ends. The CDR3 loop spans 13 amino acids. Per germline, CDR1 SGHAT and CDR2 FQNNGV. DNA of the CDR3: TGTGCCAGCAGCTTAGAGTGGAACACTGAAGCTTTCTTT. It encodes CASSLEWNTEAFF.

V and J are TRBV6-1 and TRBJ2-2; perhaps TRBD2 as D (5 bases). The CDR3 spans 16 residues. Germline V gene sequence: CDR1 MNHNS, CDR2 SASEGT. Trimming left V 2 bases short and J 4 bases short, with 14 bases between. CDR3 region: CASSETPDAGTGELFF. CDR3 sequence (DNA): TGTGCCAGCAGTGAAACACCGGATGCGGGCACCGGGGAGCTGTTTTTT.

This clone was seen a handful of times. The chain is built from TRBV9 and TRBJ1-1; D not resolved. The germline V gene has CDR1 SGDLS and CDR2 YYNGEE. CDR3 size: 14 residues. Trimming stripped 2 bases from V and 7 bases from J, with 15 bases between. The CDR3 coding sequence is TGTGCCAGCAGCGTCCAGACGGAACCCCGTGAAGCTTTCTTT. This translates into CASSVQTEPREAFF.

The chain couples TRBV28 to TRBJ1-2; D gene ambiguous. CDR3 length equals 14 residues. Germline V lookup: CDR1 MDHEN, CDR2 SYDVKM. V shed 5 bases and J shed 2 bases, with 12 bases lying between them. The CDR3 bases are TGTGCCAGCAGTCTAAGTTATCAGAACTATGGCTACACCTTC. Its translation is CASSLSYQNYGYTF.

The rearrangement joins TRBV7-8 to TRBJ2-1, with 10 bases that match TRBD1. Germline trimming cut 3 bases from V and 12 bases from J; bases unmatched to any gene: 2. The CDR3 loop spans 12 amino acids. Looked up from germline, CDR1 is SGHVS and CDR2 is FQNEAQ. Here the CDR3 DNA reads TGTGCCAGCAGCTTCGGACAGGGGGGGCAGTTCTTC. It codes for CASSFGQGGQFF.

V gene TRBV29-1 combines with J gene TRBJ2-5; 10 bases match TRBD1. The CDR3 has 14 residues. V trimming: 6 bases; J trimming: 5 bases; junction bases outside the gene matches: 9. Germline V lookup: CDR1 SQVTM, CDR2 ANQGSEA. CDR3 region: CSVERQGAMETQYF. The CDR3 DNA reads TGCAGCGTAGAAAGACAGGGGGCAATGGAGACCCAGTACTTC.